The 12 T cell receptor beta chains listed next were all sequenced from one sample in a study of cytomegalovirus exposure and HLA in healthy donors. Amplification used 60 Vbeta primers and 13 Jbeta primers. The assay was immunoSEQ multiplex PCR, and TCRdb's table has in-frame clones only and misses some. The table records approximately 190,000 clones, 75% to 90% of them present only once. The sample taken for sequencing was PBMCs. These receptors were collected from a woman between 45 and 60 years old in good health and CMV-seropositive.

V usage is TRBV7-6 and J usage is TRBJ1-1, with 7 nucleotides matching TRBD1. V shed 4 bases, J shed 4 bases, and the junction held 18 bases outside the gene matches. Germline assignment: CDR1 SGHVS and CDR2 FNYEAQ. The CDR3 totals 18 residues. CDR3 protein: CASSSSLSPTGPGTEAFF. CDR3 coding DNA: TGTGCCAGCAGCTCTTCACTATCCCCGACAGGGCCAGGCACTGAAGCTTTCTTT.

The rearrangement uses TRBV11-3 and TRBJ1-1, with 9 positions matching TRBD1. The germline V gene encodes CDR1 SGHNT and CDR2 YENEEA. The CDR3 totals 14 residues. J was trimmed by 6 bases and V by 5 bases; bases with no gene match: 7. Here the CDR3 reads CASSRGQGNAEAFF. The CDR3 DNA reads TGTGCCAGCAGCCGGGGACAGGGCAATGCTGAAGCTTTCTTT.

The chain couples TRBV5-1 to TRBJ2-7; 8 nucleotides agree with TRBD1. CDR3 length equals 15 residues. The V and J ends lost 7 bases and 3 bases, in that order; junction bases with no gene match: 12. CDR1 and CDR2 (germline): SGHRS, YFSETQ. The CDR3 DNA sequence: TGCGCCAGCCGCTCTTCAGGGGGCTTTAACTACGAGCAGTACTTC. Translation: CASRSSGGFNYEQYF.

The CDR3 DNA sequence: TGCGCCAGCAGCCCTCAGGGACTAGCGGGGCACACAGATACGCAGTATTTT. It translates to CASSPQGLAGHTDTQYF. V usage is TRBV4-1 and J usage is TRBJ2-3; 13 bases align to TRBD2. In germline, CDR1 is MGHRA, CDR2 YSYEKL. V lost 4 bases, J lost 2 bases, and 6 bases stayed unmatched. CDR3 length equals 17 residues.

The chain's CDR3 is CASSIATSGEGTQYF. In nucleotides, the CDR3 is TGTGCCAGTAGTATTGCAACTAGCGGGGAGGGTACGCAGTATTTT. The chain combines TRBV19 with TRBJ2-3; 10 nucleotides agree with TRBD2. The CDR3 spans 15 residues. The J segment lost 8 bases and the V segment lost 3 bases, leaving 8 bases of the junction unmatched. The germline gives CDR1 LNHDA, CDR2 SQIVND (reference sequence). Based on the CDR3 plus reference TRBV19 and TRBJ2-3, the full variable domain is DGGITQSPKYLFRKEGQNVTLSCEQNLNHDAMYWYRQDPGQGLRLIYYSQIVNDFQKGDIAEGYSVSREKKESFPLTVTSAQKNPTAFYLCASSIATSGEGTQYFGPGTRLTVL.

The V gene is TRBV15, the J gene TRBJ2-2; a possible D gene is TRBD1 (6 bases). The CDR3 length is 13 residues. The V gene's germline CDR1 is LNHNV and CDR2 YYDKDF (reference sequence). V was trimmed by 9 bases and J by 8 bases, leaving 16 bases between them. The CDR3 here is CATSGTKAGELFF. CDR3 sequence (DNA): TGTGCCACTTCCGGGACAAAGGCTGGGGAGCTGTTTTTT.

Here the CDR3 reads CASSGTSGLNEQFF. CDR3 nucleotides: TGTGCCAGTAGCGGGACTAGCGGCCTCAATGAGCAGTTCTTC. This sequence joins TRBV19 and TRBJ2-1; 11 nucleotides match TRBD2. Germline CDR1 reads LNHDA; CDR2 reads SQIVND (reference sequence). V gave up 6 bases and J gave up 6 bases; unmatched junction bases: 4. This CDR3 has 14 amino acids.

V gene TRBV29-1 combines with J gene TRBJ2-3, with 7 bases that match TRBD2. Losses at the gene ends were 5 bases for V and 5 bases for J; bases not matched to a gene: 13. The CDR3 runs to 15 residues. In germline, CDR1 is SQVTM, CDR2 ANQGSEA. CDR3 in amino acids: CSVSMGRGDLDTQYF. CDR3 in DNA: TGCAGCGTTAGTATGGGACGGGGGGACCTAGATACGCAGTATTTT.

J is TRBJ1-3 and V is TRBV19; perhaps TRBD1 as D (6 bases). The CDR3 extends over 15 amino acids. Germline CDR1 is LNHDA and CDR2 is SQIVND (reference sequence). V lost 7 bases to trimming and J lost 4 bases, with 17 bases between them. The CDR3 spells CASTQRGSTGNTIYF. The CDR3 nucleotides are TGTGCCAGTACCCAAAGGGGGTCAACGGGAAACACCATATATTTT. The entire variable domain, with the rest obtained from reference TRBV19 and TRBJ1-3, is as follows: DGGITQSPKYLFRKEGQNVTLSCEQNLNHDAMYWYRQDPGQGLRLIYYSQIVNDFQKGDIAEGYSVSREKKESFPLTVTSAQKNPTAFYLCASTQRGSTGNTIYFGEGSWLTVV.

CDR3 residues: CASSQDFTTVPLHF. The CDR3, as DNA: TGCGCCAGCAGCCAGGACTTCACTACTGTCCCCCTCCACTTT. The chain carries TRBV4-1 and TRBJ1-6, with D unresolved. The CDR3 covers 14 residues. The germline gives CDR1 MGHRA, CDR2 YSYEKL. The V end was cut by 3 bases, the J end by 13 bases, with 16 bases between.

The chain employs TRBV9 and TRBJ2-7; 8 bases are shared with TRBD1. Germline V gene sequence: CDR1 SGDLS, CDR2 YYNGEE. Trimming removed 3 bases from V and 6 bases from J; junction bases left unmatched: 8. This CDR3 has 14 residues. The CDR3 reads CASSGPTGDGEQYF. The CDR3 DNA sequence: TGTGCCAGCAGCGGACCGACAGGGGATGGCGAGCAGTACTTC.

The chain links TRBV5-4 to TRBJ1-1; the D is unclear. The CDR3 runs to 15 residues. The V end lost 4 bases, the J end lost 0 bases, and 13 bases lay between the germline ends. Looked up from germline, CDR1 is SGHNT and CDR2 is YYREEE (reference sequence). The CDR3 region is CASSPSNSMNTEAFF. The DNA for the CDR3 is TGTGCCAGCAGCCCTAGTAATTCGATGAACACTGAAGCTTTCTTT. Full variable domain (missing parts from reference TRBV5-4 and TRBJ1-1): ETGVTQSPTHLIKTRGQQVTLRCSSQSGHNTVSWYQQALGQGPQFIFQYYREEENGRGNFPPRFSGLQFPNYSSELNVNALELDDSALYLCASSPSNSMNTEAFFGQGTRLTVV.